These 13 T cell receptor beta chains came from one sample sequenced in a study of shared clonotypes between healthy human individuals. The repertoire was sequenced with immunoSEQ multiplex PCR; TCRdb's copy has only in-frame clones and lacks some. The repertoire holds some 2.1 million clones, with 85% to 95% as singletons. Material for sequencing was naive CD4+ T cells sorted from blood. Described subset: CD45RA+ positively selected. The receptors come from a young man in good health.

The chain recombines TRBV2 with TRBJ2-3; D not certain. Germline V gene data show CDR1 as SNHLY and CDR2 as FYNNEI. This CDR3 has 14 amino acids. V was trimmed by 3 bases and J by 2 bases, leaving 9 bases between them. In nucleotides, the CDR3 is TGTGCCAGCAGTGAGCACAGCAACACAGATACGCAGTATTTT. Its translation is CASSEHSNTDTQYF.

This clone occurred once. The CDR3 is CSVEESPRSGNTF. The CDR3 nucleotides read TGCAGCGTTGAAGAATCTCCGCGCTCCGGTAACACCTTC. The chain carries TRBV29-1 and TRBJ1-2; D is uncertain. V gave up 0 bases and J gave up 12 bases, with 17 bases separating them. CDR1 and CDR2 from the germline V gene are SQVTM and ANQGSEA. CDR3 length: 13 residues.

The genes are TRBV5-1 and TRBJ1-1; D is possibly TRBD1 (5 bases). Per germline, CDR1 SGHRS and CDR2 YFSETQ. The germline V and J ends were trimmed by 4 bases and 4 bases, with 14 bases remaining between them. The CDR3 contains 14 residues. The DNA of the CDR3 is TGCGCCAGCAGCCCGGACACCCTAAGCACTGAAGCTTTCTTT. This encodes CASSPDTLSTEAFF.

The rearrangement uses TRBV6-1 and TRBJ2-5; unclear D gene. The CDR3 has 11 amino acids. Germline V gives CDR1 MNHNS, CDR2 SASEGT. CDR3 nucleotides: TGTGCTCTTGAAGTCCAAGAGACCCAGTACTTC. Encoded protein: CALEVQETQYF.

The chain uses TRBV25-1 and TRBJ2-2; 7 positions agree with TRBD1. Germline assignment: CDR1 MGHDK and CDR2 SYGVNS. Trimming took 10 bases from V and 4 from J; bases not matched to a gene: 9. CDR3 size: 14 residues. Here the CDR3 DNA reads TGTGCCACCTCTCTGACAGGGAGCACCGGGGAGCTGTTTTTT. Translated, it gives CATSLTGSTGELFF.

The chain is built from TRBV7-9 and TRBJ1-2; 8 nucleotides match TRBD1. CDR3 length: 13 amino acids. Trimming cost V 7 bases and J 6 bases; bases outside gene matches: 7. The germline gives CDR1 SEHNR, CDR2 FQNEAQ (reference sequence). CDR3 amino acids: CASTIGQGHGYTF. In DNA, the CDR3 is TGTGCCAGCACGATTGGACAGGGTCATGGCTACACCTTC. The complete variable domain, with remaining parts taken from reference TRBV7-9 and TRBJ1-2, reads DTGVSQNPRHKITKRGQNVTFRCDPISEHNRLYWYRQTLGQGPEFLTYFQNEAQLEKSRLLSDRFSAERPKGSFSTLEIQRTEQGDSAMYLCASTIGQGHGYTFGSGTRLTVV.

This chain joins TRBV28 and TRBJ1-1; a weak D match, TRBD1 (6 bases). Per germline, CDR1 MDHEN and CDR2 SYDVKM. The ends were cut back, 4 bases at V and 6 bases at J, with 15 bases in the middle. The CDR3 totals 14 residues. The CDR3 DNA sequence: TGTGCCAGCAGTTCGACAGGCGGGCTCGCTGAAGCTTTCTTT. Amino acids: CASSSTGGLAEAFF.

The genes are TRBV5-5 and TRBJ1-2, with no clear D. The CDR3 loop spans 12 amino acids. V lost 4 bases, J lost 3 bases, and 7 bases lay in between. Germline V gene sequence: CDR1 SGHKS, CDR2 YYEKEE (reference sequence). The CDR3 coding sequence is TGTGCCAGCAGCGACTGGGACTATGGCTACACCTTC. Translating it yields CASSDWDYGYTF. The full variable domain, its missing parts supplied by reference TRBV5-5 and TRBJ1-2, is DAGVTQSPTHLIKTRGQQVTLRCSPISGHKSVSWYQQVLGQGPQFIFQYYEKEERGRGNFPDRFSARQFPNYSSELNVNALLLGDSALYLCASSDWDYGYTFGSGTRLTVV.

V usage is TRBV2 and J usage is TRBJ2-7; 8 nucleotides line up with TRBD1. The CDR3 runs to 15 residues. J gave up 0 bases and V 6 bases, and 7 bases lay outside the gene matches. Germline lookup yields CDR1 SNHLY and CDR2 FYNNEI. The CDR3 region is CASSGDRYVSYEQYF. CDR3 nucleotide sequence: TGTGCCAGCAGCGGGGACAGGTACGTCTCCTACGAGCAGTACTTC.

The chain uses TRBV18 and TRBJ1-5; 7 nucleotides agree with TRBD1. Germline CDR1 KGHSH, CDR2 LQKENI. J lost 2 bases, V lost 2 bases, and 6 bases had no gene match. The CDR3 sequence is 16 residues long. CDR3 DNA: TGTGCCAGCTCACCAAATGCAGGGGGTGGCAATCAGCCCCAGCATTTT. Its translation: CASSPNAGGGNQPQHF.

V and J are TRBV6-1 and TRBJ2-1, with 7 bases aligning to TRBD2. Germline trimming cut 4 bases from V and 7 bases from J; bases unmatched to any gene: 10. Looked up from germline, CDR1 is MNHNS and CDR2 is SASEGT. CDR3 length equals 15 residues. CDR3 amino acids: CASSANSGGGNEQFF. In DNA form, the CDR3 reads TGTGCCAGCAGTGCGAACAGTGGGGGAGGGAATGAGCAGTTCTTC.

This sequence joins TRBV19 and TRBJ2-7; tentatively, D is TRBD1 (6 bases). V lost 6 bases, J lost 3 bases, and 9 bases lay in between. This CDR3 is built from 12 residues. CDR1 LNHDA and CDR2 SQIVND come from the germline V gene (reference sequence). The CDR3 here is CASSSGDYEQYF. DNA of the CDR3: TGTGCCAGTAGCTCAGGGGACTACGAGCAGTACTTC.

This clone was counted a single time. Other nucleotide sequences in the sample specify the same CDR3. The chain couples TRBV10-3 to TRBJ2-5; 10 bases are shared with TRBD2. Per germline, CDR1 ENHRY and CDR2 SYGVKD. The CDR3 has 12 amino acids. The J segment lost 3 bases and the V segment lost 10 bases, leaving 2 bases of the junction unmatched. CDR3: CATGLAEETQYF. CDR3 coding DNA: TGTGCCACAGGACTAGCGGAAGAGACCCAGTACTTC.